The present T cell receptor beta chain was sequenced within a study of OX40 agonist ivuxolimab in advanced cancers. Across the study: Patients were infused with ivuxolimab every 2 weeks at 0.01 to 10 mg/kg. Three patients, one with hepatocellular carcinoma and two with cutaneous melanoma, achieved partial responses. General observations from the study: The authors did not determine the antigen specificity of the expanded peripheral T cells.

The CDR3 sequence is 16 residues long. CDR1 MDHEN and CDR2 SYDVKM come from the germline V gene. V trimming: 6 bases; J trimming: 1 base; junction bases outside the gene matches: 6. Sequenced by immunoSEQ multiplex PCR; TCRdb stores in-frame clones only, minus some. The sample lists 77,000 or so clones, roughly 87% seen once, with 1.5% to 2% in the top ten. A remark on this clone: No antigen is known for it.

The chain links TRBV28 to TRBJ1-4; 9 bases line up with TRBD1. The sample here was CD4+ or CD8+ T cells sorted from blood, taken in a trial of the OX40 agonist ivuxolimab. This TCR was sampled from an adult with an advanced solid tumor such as melanoma, head and neck, liver or kidney cancer. CDR3 in amino acids: CASSKWDRVTNEKLFF. The CDR3 DNA reads TGTGCCAGCAGCAAATGGGACAGGGTAACTAATGAAAAACTGTTTTTT.